Each of the 22 T cell receptor beta chains below was sequenced from the same sample in a study of blood T cells in healthy people across ages. The second PCR ran 7 to 11 cycles with a sample-barcoded 5' primer and J-beta primers. Using its own MiXCR run on the 5' RACE reads, TCRdb lists one record per CDR3 protein. The data contain hundreds of thousands of distinct CDR3 sequences, 35% to 40% of them singletons. Sequencing input: blood. The receptors derive from a man aged 18 to 35 in good health.

This clonotype has more than one count but fewer than ten. The chain has TRBV24-1 and TRBJ1-1, with TRBD1 as a possible D gene (5 bases). Trimming took off 4 bases at V and 11 bases at J, with 16 bases between the two ends. Germline V lookup: CDR1 KGHDR, CDR2 SFDVKD. The CDR3 runs to 13 residues. For the CDR3, the DNA is TGTGCCACCAGTGACGCGACAGTACCTACGGCTTTCTTT. It yields the protein CATSDATVPTAFF.

The rearrangement links TRBV28 to TRBJ2-5; TRBD1 agrees at 7 bases. The J call may be faulty, since TRBJ2-7 better matches the DNA end. Germline assignment: CDR1 MDHEN and CDR2 SYDVKM. The CDR3 extends over 13 amino acids. The CDR3 DNA follows: TGTGCCAGCAGTCGAAGACAGGGCTACGAGCAGTACTTC. Protein product: CASSRRQGYEQYF.

The chain joins TRBV27 to TRBJ2-7; tentatively, D is TRBD2 (5 bases). The ends were cut back, 5 bases at V and 2 bases at J, with 13 bases in the middle. CDR1 is MNHEY, CDR2 SMNVEV, per germline (reference sequence). The CDR3 runs to 14 residues. This CDR3 reads CASSHTGSPYEQYF. DNA of the CDR3: TGTGCCAGCAGTCACACGGGATCCCCCTACGAGCAGTACTTC.

The gene calls are TRBV2 and TRBJ2-1, with TRBD2 matching over 9 bases. The germline V gene encodes CDR1 SNHLY and CDR2 FYNNEI. This CDR3 region has 15 residues. J was trimmed by 4 bases and V by 7 bases; bases with no gene match: 8. This CDR3 is CASKVSGGKYNEQFF. In nucleotides, the CDR3 is TGTGCCAGCAAGGTTAGCGGGGGAAAATACAATGAGCAGTTCTTC.

Remarks on this clonotype: A single base separates this from a much larger clone, so it may be a read error. The chain carries TRBV12-3 or TRBV12-4 and TRBJ2-5; D not certain. Trimming pared 6 bases from V and 2 bases from J, leaving 13 bases between. The CDR3 has 14 amino acids. CDR3 sequence reads: CASSRARVQETQYF. The CDR3 nucleotides are TGTGCCAGCAGCCGAGCCCGAGTTCAAGAGACCCAGTACTTC.

V is TRBV9 and J is TRBJ2-7, with a possible D match to TRBD1 (6 bases). The CDR3 covers 15 residues. The V gene lost 0 bases and the J gene lost 3 bases, with 13 bases spanning the gap. The V gene's germline CDR1 is SGDLS and CDR2 YYNGEE. CDR3 DNA sequence: TGTGCCAGCAGCGTAGCGGCCAGGGGACACTACGAGCAGTACTTC. This gives the protein CASSVAARGHYEQYF. Using reference TRBV9 and TRBJ2-7 for the parts outside the CDR3, the full variable domain is DSGVTQTPKHLITATGQRVTLRCSPRSGDLSVYWYQQSLDQGLQFLIQYYNGEERAKGNILERFSAQQFPDLHSELNLSSLELGDSALYFCASSVAARGHYEQYFGPGTRLTVT.

As to this clonotype: A much larger clone differs from this one at a single base, so this may be a read error. The chain combines TRBV4-3 with TRBJ2-3; D is uncertain. V was cut by 6 bases and J by 0 bases, with 13 bases left in between. The CDR3 totals 15 residues. Germline CDR1 reads LGHNA; CDR2 reads YSLEER. CDR3 DNA: TGCGCCAGCAGGCGTGGTGGTGAGAGCACAGATACGCAGTATTTT. Protein sequence: CASRRGGESTDTQYF.

The chain has TRBV11-2 and TRBJ2-1, with 9 bases matching TRBD2. The CDR3 covers 16 residues. The V gene end was trimmed by 4 bases and the J gene end by 1 base; junction bases not matched to a gene: 5. Germline V lookup: CDR1 SGHAT, CDR2 FQNNGV. This CDR3 is CASSSLAGASYNEQFF. CDR3 coding DNA: TGTGCCAGCAGCTCCTTAGCGGGGGCTTCCTACAATGAGCAGTTCTTC.

In its sample, this clonotype was seen a few times. The rearrangement links TRBV12-3 or TRBV12-4 to TRBJ1-2; 7 bases match TRBD1. The CDR3 spans 14 residues. Trimming removed 6 bases from V and 8 bases from J; junction bases left unmatched: 12. The CDR3: CASSQTGNYGGYTF. CDR3 nucleotides: TGTGCCAGCAGCCAGACAGGGAACTATGGCGGCTACACCTTC.

The gene calls are TRBV6-5 and TRBJ1-1; D unresolved. Trimming stripped 0 bases from V and 5 bases from J, with 16 bases between. CDR1 and CDR2 (germline): MNHEY, SVGAGI. This CDR3 is 16 amino acids long. The CDR3 loop reads CASSYSVSEGRTEAFF. Written as DNA, the CDR3 is TGTGCCAGCAGTTACTCGGTGTCAGAGGGTCGGACTGAAGCTTTCTTT.

Turning to this clonotype: With a much larger clone just one base away, this may be a read error. The chain is built from TRBV7-2 and TRBJ2-5; the D is unclear. CDR3 length equals 15 residues. Germline V gene lookup returns CDR1 SGHTA and CDR2 FQGNSA. The V end was cut by 5 bases, the J end by 11 bases, with 24 bases between. The CDR3, as DNA: TGTGCCAGCAGCAACACCTACGGCCTCTACAATGAGCAGTACTTC. Its protein product is CASSNTYGLYNEQYF.

The chain is built from TRBV7-9 and TRBJ2-3; either TRBD1 or TRBD2 may supply D (5 bases each). CDR3 length: 17 residues. Germline loops: CDR1 SEHNR, CDR2 FQNEAQ (reference sequence). The V end lost 5 bases, the J end lost 8 bases, and 26 bases lay between the germline ends. For the CDR3, the DNA is TGTGCCAGCAGCCCCCTCACGCGGGTAGGGGTTGGAGGTACGCAGTATTTT. This codes for CASSPLTRVGVGGTQYF.

The J gene is TRBJ2-3, the V gene TRBV7-6, with a possible D match to TRBD2 (6 bases). In germline, CDR1 is SGHVS, CDR2 FNYEAQ. The CDR3 is 15 residues long. Trimming left V 5 bases short and J 2 bases short, with 14 bases between. CDR3 DNA sequence: TGTGCCAGCAGCCCTAGGGGCGGGGACACAGATACGCAGTATTTT. Residues: CASSPRGGDTDTQYF.

This clonotype occurred many times. The chain joins TRBV21-1 to TRBJ2-5; TRBD1 reflects the table's D call only, with no check against the DNA. TRBV21-1 is reported as a pseudogene. The CDR3 sequence is 14 residues long. This CDR3 is CATPWDRAKETQYF. The CDR3 region has the DNA TGTGCCACCCCCTGGGACAGGGCTAAAGAGACCCAGTACTTC.

This clonotype showed up just a few times. The chain joins TRBV7-3 to TRBJ1-5, with TRBD1 matching 7 bases. Germline-derived CDR1 and CDR2 are SGHTA and FQGTGA. The V segment lost 5 bases and the J segment 2 bases; nucleotides outside the gene matches: 3. This CDR3 comprises 14 residues. The CDR3 here is CASSMTGRNQPQHF. DNA of the CDR3: TGTGCCAGCAGCATGACAGGGCGCAATCAGCCCCAGCATTTT.

The chain combines TRBV6-5 with TRBJ1-6; D is uncertain. The V end was cut by 6 bases, the J end by 4 bases, with 13 bases between. Germline V gives CDR1 MNHEY, CDR2 SVGAGI. The length of the CDR3 is 15 residues. The DNA of the CDR3 is TGTGCCAGCAGCCCTACCCGGGCTTATAATTCACCCCTCCACTTT. Translation: CASSPTRAYNSPLHF.

This clonotype was counted a few times. The J gene is TRBJ2-3, the V gene TRBV29-1; the D gene is possibly TRBD1 (6 bases). Trimming shortened V by 7 bases and J by 5 bases, and 31 bases separated the two germline ends. CDR3 length equals 18 residues. Germline CDR1 and CDR2: SQVTM and ANQGSEA. This chain's CDR3 is CSAQTYFQGTGFGDTQYF. The CDR3 nucleotides read TGCAGCGCCCAAACCTACTTCCAGGGTACAGGGTTCGGAGATACGCAGTATTTT.

This clonotype appeared a few times. This sequence joins TRBV20-1 and TRBJ2-3; 7 bases line up with TRBD1. V lost 5 bases to trimming and J lost 6 bases; unmatched junction nucleotides: 11. This CDR3 has 14 amino acids. The germline V gene encodes CDR1 DFQATT and CDR2 SNEGSKA (reference sequence). CDR3 sequence reads: CSAPWGQSMDTQYF. For the CDR3, the DNA is TGCAGTGCTCCATGGGGACAGAGCATGGATACGCAGTATTTT.

This clonotype was counted at least ten times. V gene TRBV4-1 combines with J gene TRBJ1-5, with D maybe TRBD1 (6 bases). In germline, CDR1 is MGHRA, CDR2 YSYEKL. V gave up 4 bases and J gave up 5 bases, with 12 bases separating them. The CDR3 has 14 amino acids. Here the CDR3 DNA reads TGCGCCAGCAGCCTGGGGGGCAGGGATCAGCCCCAGCATTTT. It encodes CASSLGGRDQPQHF.

This clonotype was counted between two and nine times. This chain connects TRBV20-1 to TRBJ2-7; 7 nucleotides agree with TRBD2. The junction had 8 bases not matched to a gene; V was cut back by 3 bases and J by 0 bases. This CDR3 contains 15 residues. In germline, CDR1 is DFQATT, CDR2 SNEGSKA (reference sequence). CDR3 nucleotide sequence: TGCAGTGCTAGGATTTGGGGGGGAAGCTCCTACGAGCAGTACTTC. It encodes CSARIWGGSSYEQYF.

This clonotype was found a few times. The chain recombines TRBV9 with TRBJ2-1, with 9 bases lining up with TRBD2. CDR3 size: 15 residues. Germline assignment: CDR1 SGDLS and CDR2 YYNGEE. Trimming took 3 bases from V and 6 from J; bases not matched to a gene: 7. Here the CDR3 DNA reads TGTGCCAGCAGCGGAGGCGGGGGGGGTATCAATGAGCAGTTCTTC. Amino acids: CASSGGGGGINEQFF.

V and J are TRBV6-2 or TRBV6-3 and TRBJ1-2; a weak D match, TRBD1 (6 bases). Germline loops: CDR1 MNHEY, CDR2 SVGEGT. The CDR3 has 13 residues. Trimming took off 9 bases at V and 2 bases at J, with 13 bases between the two ends. Here the CDR3 reads CARRGQPNYGYTF. The CDR3 bases are TGTGCCAGACGAGGACAGCCAAACTATGGCTACACCTTC.